The 13 T cell receptor beta chains in this list originate from one sample, sequenced in a study of T cells in localized non-small cell lung cancer. The protocol was immunoSEQ multiplex PCR, while the TCRdb copy is restricted to in-frame clones and leaves out a portion. The profile shows roughly 35,000 clones, 88% of them singletons. The sample here was peripheral blood, taken before any cancer treatment. Receptors originate from a woman between 35 and 75 years old with stage I lung adenocarcinoma.

The rearrangement links TRBV7-2 to TRBJ1-1, with TRBD1 identical over 8 bases. CDR1 is SGHTA and CDR2 is FQGNSA in the germline V gene. This CDR3 contains 15 residues. Trimming removed 1 base from V and 5 bases from J; junction bases left unmatched: 6. CDR3 in amino acids: CASSLEYRGGTEAFF. The CDR3 DNA sequence: TGTGCCAGCAGCTTAGAGTACAGGGGGGGGACTGAAGCTTTCTTT.

The J gene is TRBJ2-1, the V gene TRBV9; D is undetermined. This CDR3 is 14 amino acids long. Germline values: CDR1 SGDLS, CDR2 YYNGEE. The germline V and J ends were trimmed by 0 bases and 3 bases, with 7 bases remaining between them. CDR3 sequence reads: CASSVGGVYNEQFF. The CDR3 DNA follows: TGTGCCAGCAGCGTAGGGGGTGTCTACAATGAGCAGTTCTTC.

The gene calls are TRBV5-1 and TRBJ1-3; D gene uncertain. This CDR3 is 14 amino acids long. V dropped 4 bases and J dropped 4 bases, with 12 bases sitting between them. Germline V lookup: CDR1 SGHRS, CDR2 YFSETQ. The CDR3: CASSRDFEGNTIYF. The CDR3 region has the DNA TGCGCCAGCAGCCGGGATTTTGAAGGAAACACCATATATTTT.

The chain combines TRBV5-1 with TRBJ2-1; no definite D call. V shed 0 bases and J shed 4 bases, with 5 bases lying between them. The CDR3 length is 13 residues. Germline loops: CDR1 SGHRS, CDR2 YFSETQ. The CDR3 nucleotides read TGCGCCAGCAGCTTGGTACAATACAATGAGCAGTTCTTC. Translation gives CASSLVQYNEQFF.

The chain carries TRBV18 and TRBJ2-2; 11 bases line up with TRBD2. This CDR3 comprises 16 residues. The germline gives CDR1 KGHSH, CDR2 LQKENI. Unmatched junction bases numbered 4, after V lost 3 bases and J lost 4 bases. Here the CDR3 reads CASSPVGLAATGELFF. The CDR3 DNA follows: TGTGCCAGCTCACCCGTGGGACTAGCGGCCACCGGGGAGCTGTTTTTT.

The gene calls are TRBV6-1 and TRBJ2-1, with TRBD1 matching 11 bases. From germline, CDR1 is MNHNS and CDR2 SASEGT. The CDR3 is 13 amino acids. J lost 4 bases, V lost 8 bases, and 1 base had no gene match. The CDR3 sequence: CASRDRGYNEQFF. The CDR3 nucleotides read TGTGCCAGCCGGGACAGGGGGTACAATGAGCAGTTCTTC.

The chain uses TRBV10-3 and TRBJ1-1; D possibly corresponds to TRBD1 (5 bases). Germline assignment: CDR1 ENHRY and CDR2 SYGVKD. V lost 9 bases, J lost 3 bases, and 14 bases lay in between. CDR3 length: 13 residues. CDR3 region: CAIAQVRDTEAFF. CDR3 bases: TGTGCCATAGCACAGGTCCGGGACACTGAAGCTTTCTTT.

The gene calls are TRBV7-9 and TRBJ2-1; no firm D call. Germline CDR1 SEHNR, CDR2 FQNEAQ (reference sequence). Trimming pared 3 bases from V and 8 bases from J, leaving 5 bases between. This CDR3 has 11 amino acids. The CDR3 region has the DNA TGTGCCAGCAGCTTGTGGGATGAGCAGTTCTTC. Its protein is CASSLWDEQFF. The full variable domain, its missing parts supplied by reference TRBV7-9 and TRBJ2-1, is DTGVSQNPRHKITKRGQNVTFRCDPISEHNRLYWYRQTLGQGPEFLTYFQNEAQLEKSRLLSDRFSAERPKGSFSTLEIQRTEQGDSAMYLCASSLWDEQFFGPGTRLTVL.

V and J are TRBV9 and TRBJ2-1, with unresolved D. Per the germline V gene, CDR1 is SGDLS and CDR2 is YYNGEE. The CDR3 has 13 amino acids. The V end lost 4 bases, the J end lost 6 bases, and 11 bases lay between the germline ends. The CDR3 loop reads CASSPQIANEQFF. CDR3 sequence (DNA): TGTGCCAGCAGCCCCCAGATAGCCAATGAGCAGTTCTTC.

V usage is TRBV6-1 and J usage is TRBJ2-2; D possibly matches TRBD1 or TRBD2 (6 bases each). The CDR3 consists of 14 residues. Trimming removed 6 bases at V and 4 bases at J, with 12 bases between. Germline CDR1 is MNHNS and CDR2 is SASEGT. The CDR3 bases are TGTGCCAGCAGCGGAGAGGGGGGCACCGGGGAGCTGTTTTTT. It encodes CASSGEGGTGELFF.

This rearrangement joins TRBV5-8 to TRBJ2-7; D is perhaps TRBD1 (5 bases). The length of the CDR3 is 15 residues. Germline values: CDR1 SGHTS, CDR2 YDEGEE. V was pared by 0 bases and J by 2 bases, with 12 bases between. The CDR3, as DNA: TGTGCCAGCAGCTTGGGGCAGGGAAGTACCTACGAGCAGTACTTC. This translates into CASSLGQGSTYEQYF.

Written as DNA, the CDR3 is TGCAGCGCTTTACCGGACTCTTCTAACTATGGCTACACCTTC. This translates into CSALPDSSNYGYTF. The chain couples TRBV29-1 to TRBJ1-2, with D unresolved. The CDR3 runs 14 residues. CDR1 and CDR2 (germline): SQVTM, ANQGSEA. V was clipped by 7 bases and J by 0 bases, with 15 bases between them.

This clone appeared once. The chain uses TRBV27 and TRBJ2-7, with 8 nucleotides matching TRBD1. Germline V gene lookup returns CDR1 MNHEY and CDR2 SMNVEV (reference sequence). The ends lost 5 bases at V and 2 bases at J; junction bases unmatched: 11. The CDR3 is 16 residues long. The CDR3 DNA reads TGTGCCAGCAGTGCCCGGACAGGGAGGTACCCCTACGAGCAGTACTTC. This codes for CASSARTGRYPYEQYF.